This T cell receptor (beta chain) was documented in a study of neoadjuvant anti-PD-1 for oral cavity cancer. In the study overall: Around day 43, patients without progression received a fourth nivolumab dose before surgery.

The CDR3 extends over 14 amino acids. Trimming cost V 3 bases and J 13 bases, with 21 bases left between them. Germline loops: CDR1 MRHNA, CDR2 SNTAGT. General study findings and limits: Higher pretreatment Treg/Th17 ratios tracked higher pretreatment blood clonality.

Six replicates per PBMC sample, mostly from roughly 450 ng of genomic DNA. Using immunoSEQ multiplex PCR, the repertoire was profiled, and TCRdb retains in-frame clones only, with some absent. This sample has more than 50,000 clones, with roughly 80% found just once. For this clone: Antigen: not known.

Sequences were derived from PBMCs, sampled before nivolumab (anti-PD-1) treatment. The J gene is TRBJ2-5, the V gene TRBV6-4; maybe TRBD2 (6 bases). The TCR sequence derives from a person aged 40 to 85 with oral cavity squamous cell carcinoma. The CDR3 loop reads CASSEGTLRPQWYF. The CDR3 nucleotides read TGTGCCAGCAGTGAAGGGACTCTACGTCCCCAGTGGTACTTC.